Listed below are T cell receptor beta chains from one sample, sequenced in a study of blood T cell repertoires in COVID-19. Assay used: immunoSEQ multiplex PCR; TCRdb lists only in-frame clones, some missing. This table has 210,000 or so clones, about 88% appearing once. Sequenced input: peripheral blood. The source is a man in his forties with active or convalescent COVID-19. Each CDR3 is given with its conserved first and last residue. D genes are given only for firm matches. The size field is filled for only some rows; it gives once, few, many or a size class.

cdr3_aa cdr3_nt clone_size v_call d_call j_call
CASSPLPLSPLHF TGTGCCAGCAGTCCCCTTCCCCTCTCACCCCTCCACTTT NA TRBV27 NA TRBJ1-6
CASSIGTGTNTGELFF TGTGCCAGTAGTATCGGGACAGGGACGAACACCGGGGAGCTGTTTTTT NA TRBV19 TRBD1 TRBJ2-2
CASNRGNIQYF TGTGCCAGCAACAGGGGGAACATTCAGTACTTC NA TRBV28 TRBD1 TRBJ2-4
CASSYTGRMGTEAFF TGTGCCAGCAGTTACACCGGGAGGATGGGGACTGAAGCTTTCTTT NA TRBV6-2/TRBV6-3 NA TRBJ1-1
CASSSSPPHYGYTF TGTGCCAGCAGCTCTTCCCCCCCTCACTATGGCTACACCTTC NA TRBV5-6 NA TRBJ1-2
CSVHRGQRDGELFF TGCAGCGTACACAGGGGGCAGCGTGACGGGGAGCTGTTTTTT once TRBV29-1 TRBD1 TRBJ2-2
CSAGTGVAEAFF TGCAGCGCGGGGACAGGGGTCGCTGAAGCTTTCTTT NA TRBV29-1 TRBD1 TRBJ1-1
CASSSSGGVTDTQYF TGTGCCAGCAGCTCCTCCGGGGGAGTAACAGATACGCAGTATTTT few TRBV11-2 NA TRBJ2-3
CASSQGMGLTTYEQYF TGTGCCAGCAGCCAAGGGATGGGACTCACAACCTACGAGCAGTACTTC NA TRBV7-9 NA TRBJ2-7
CASSYGSGGAYNEQFF TGTGCCAGCAGTTACGGTAGCGGCGGCGCTTACAATGAGCAGTTCTTC once TRBV6-2/TRBV6-3 NA TRBJ2-1
CASSSGDSMTYGYTF TGTGCCAGCAGTTCCGGGGACAGCATGACCTATGGCTACACCTTC NA TRBV28 TRBD1 TRBJ1-2
CASSPGENYGYTF TGCGCCAGCAGCCCCGGGGAAAACTATGGCTACACCTTC NA TRBV5-1 NA TRBJ1-2